This TCR beta chain is from a study of blood T cell repertoires in COVID-19. The wider study: Collection of acute and convalescent COVID-19 samples took place in the United States, Italy and Spain. In each case, the material was cDNA or gDNA derived from T cells, B-cell-depleted T cells, or PBMCs.

Per the original methods: Amplification from reference gene primers served as the basis for estimated nucleated cell counts. The protocol was immunoSEQ multiplex PCR, while the TCRdb copy is restricted to in-frame clones and leaves out a portion. The D gene and trimming were derived from the DNA, and the V and J assignments and clone size from that table. The sample lists under 300,000 clones; around 84% were seen once. Germline V lookup: CDR1 MNHEY, CDR2 SVGEGT. Trimming stripped 2 bases from V and 7 bases from J, with 12 bases between. The CDR3 is 13 residues long. The sequence was obtained from a young woman with acute or convalescent COVID-19. The specimen was peripheral blood. The chain links TRBV6-2 or TRBV6-3 to TRBJ2-7, with no clear D. The CDR3, as DNA: TGTGCCAGCAGTTACATCTCAGGAAATGAGCAGTACTTC. Translated: CASSYISGNEQYF.